This passage covers 20 T cell receptor beta chains from one sample sequenced in a study of blood T cell repertoires in COVID-19. TCRdb's copy holds only in-frame clones and misses some; the assay was immunoSEQ multiplex PCR. Seen here are fewer than 200,000 clones, approximately 90% observed once, and the top ten hold 0.5% to 0.65%. The specimen sequenced was peripheral blood. Every receptor here comes from a man aged 45 to 65 with acute or convalescent COVID-19.

The V call is TRBV27, the J call TRBJ2-2; 7 nucleotides align to TRBD1. CDR1 is MNHEY, CDR2 SMNVEV, per germline (reference sequence). This CDR3 is built from 15 residues. V was pared by 6 bases and J by 2 bases, with 6 bases of the junction left unmatched. CDR3: CASRTGQFNTGELFF. The CDR3, as DNA: TGTGCCAGCAGGACGGGACAGTTCAACACCGGGGAGCTGTTTTTT.

This clone was counted once. The chain couples TRBV19 to TRBJ1-6, with TRBD1 matching 9 bases. Germline CDR1 is LNHDA and CDR2 is SQIVND (reference sequence). V shed 6 bases and J 6 bases; nucleotides not matched to a gene: 6. CDR3 length equals 15 residues. The CDR3, as DNA: TGTGCCAGTAGACCCGGGACAGGGCGTAATTCACCCCTCCACTTT. The encoded protein is CASRPGTGRNSPLHF. Variable domain in full (rest from reference TRBV19 and TRBJ1-6): DGGITQSPKYLFRKEGQNVTLSCEQNLNHDAMYWYRQDPGQGLRLIYYSQIVNDFQKGDIAEGYSVSREKKESFPLTVTSAQKNPTAFYLCASRPGTGRNSPLHFGNGTRLTVT.

J is TRBJ1-6 and V is TRBV30; a weak D match, TRBD1 (6 bases). Trimming took 1 base from V and 7 from J, leaving 8 bases between them. The V gene's germline CDR1 is GTSNPN and CDR2 SVGIG (reference sequence). This CDR3 contains 13 residues. CDR3 DNA: TGTGCCTGGAGTGAGGACAGCAATTCACCCCTCCACTTT. It codes for CAWSEDSNSPLHF.

The rearrangement uses TRBV11-1 and TRBJ1-2, with 7 bases identical to TRBD1. The CDR3 length is 14 residues. Germline V gives CDR1 SGHAT, CDR2 FQDESV (reference sequence). V lost 4 bases to trimming and J lost 3 bases; unmatched junction nucleotides: 5. The CDR3 here is CASSSTGTDYGYTF. The CDR3 nucleotides read TGTGCCAGCAGCTCGACCGGGACAGACTATGGCTACACCTTC.

V gene TRBV11-2 combines with J gene TRBJ2-7, with 7 nucleotides matching TRBD2. Germline trimming cut 5 bases from V and 12 bases from J; bases unmatched to any gene: 7. The CDR3 contains 11 residues. Germline V gene sequence: CDR1 SGHAT, CDR2 FQNNGV. This CDR3 reads CASSARTRGYF. In DNA form, the CDR3 reads TGTGCCAGCAGCGCCCGGACTAGAGGGTACTTC.

This clone has only one observation. The V call is TRBV2, the J call TRBJ2-2; tentatively, D is TRBD2 (6 bases). The ends were cut back, 2 bases at V and 4 bases at J, with 8 bases in the middle. The CDR3 sequence is 14 residues long. Germline values: CDR1 SNHLY, CDR2 FYNNEI. The CDR3 DNA reads as TGTGCCAGCAGTGAACTAGCGCGCACCGGGGAGCTGTTTTTT. Translated: CASSELARTGELFF.

V usage is TRBV2 and J usage is TRBJ2-2; 11 nucleotides match TRBD2. Germline V CDR1 and CDR2: SNHLY, FYNNEI. The CDR3 runs to 17 residues. The V gene end was trimmed by 8 bases and the J gene end by 0 bases; junction bases not matched to a gene: 8. The CDR3 region has the DNA TGTGCCAGCCAGGGACTAGCGGATGAAACGAACACCGGGGAGCTGTTTTTT. Translating gives CASQGLADETNTGELFF.

V and J are TRBV5-6 and TRBJ2-7, with a tentative D call TRBD1 (6 bases). The CDR3 is 14 residues long. V shed 7 bases and J shed 3 bases, with 17 bases lying between them. Germline V gene lookup returns CDR1 SGHDT and CDR2 YYEEEE. CDR3 nucleotide sequence: TGTGCCAGCTTCGGACAGAACAGGTTCTACGAGCAGTACGTC. Its translation: CASFGQNRFYEQYV.

The chain combines TRBV6-5 with TRBJ2-7; 11 positions match TRBD2. This CDR3 spans 14 amino acids. Germline-derived CDR1 and CDR2 are MNHEY and SVGAGI. V lost 8 bases and J lost 7; bases outside the gene matches: 10. The CDR3 DNA follows: TGTGCCAGCTGGCCGACTAGCGGGGCTCGGGAGCAGTACTTC. As protein: CASWPTSGAREQYF.

This clone was observed a few times. The chain has TRBV5-4 and TRBJ1-2; weak D call: TRBD1 (5 bases). The CDR3 runs 16 residues. The germline gives CDR1 SGHNT, CDR2 YYREEE (reference sequence). With 4 bases removed from V and 4 bases from J, the gap between germline ends came to 20 bases. Here the CDR3 DNA reads TGTGCCAGCAGCCCTGCTGTCTCCGGGGGAACCTATGGCTACACCTTC. It translates to CASSPAVSGGTYGYTF. Using reference TRBV5-4 and TRBJ1-2 for the parts outside the CDR3, the full variable domain is ETGVTQSPTHLIKTRGQQVTLRCSSQSGHNTVSWYQQALGQGPQFIFQYYREEENGRGNFPPRFSGLQFPNYSSELNVNALELDDSALYLCASSPAVSGGTYGYTFGSGTRLTVV.

The rearrangement uses TRBV24-1 and TRBJ2-2; D is unclear. This CDR3 comprises 13 residues. Trimming stripped 6 bases from V and 6 bases from J, with 10 bases between. Germline V gene data show CDR1 as KGHDR and CDR2 as SFDVKD. Here the CDR3 reads CATSLPPSGELFF. The CDR3 region has the DNA TGTGCCACCAGTCTACCCCCGTCCGGGGAGCTGTTTTTT.

This chain joins TRBV4-3 and TRBJ1-5, with D unclear. The germline CDR1 and CDR2 sequences are LGHNA and YSLEER. The ends were cut back, 4 bases at V and 3 bases at J, with 7 bases in the middle. The CDR3 loop spans 13 amino acids. The CDR3 DNA reads as TGCGCCAGCAGCCGTACAGTCAATCAGCCCCAGCATTTT. It translates to CASSRTVNQPQHF.

The chain joins TRBV27 to TRBJ2-5; perhaps TRBD1 as D (5 bases). Trimming removed 5 bases from V and 6 bases from J, with 19 bases in between. Germline-derived CDR1 and CDR2 are MNHEY and SMNVEV (reference sequence). This CDR3 spans 15 amino acids. In DNA, the CDR3 is TGTGCCAGCAGTCCCCACCCGGACATTCCGCAGACCCAGTACTTC. As protein: CASSPHPDIPQTQYF.

The chain is built from TRBV4-1 and TRBJ2-3; 9 nucleotides match TRBD2. Per the germline V gene, CDR1 is MGHRA and CDR2 is YSYEKL. V was pared by 8 bases and J by 2 bases, with 5 bases of the junction left unmatched. This CDR3 has 14 amino acids. CDR3 protein: CASGKREVTDTQYF. Written as DNA, the CDR3 is TGCGCCAGCGGGAAGCGGGAGGTCACAGATACGCAGTATTTT.

A note on this clone: The identical CDR3 is also encoded by other nucleotide sequences in the sample. The V and J genes are TRBV28 and TRBJ2-1; D remains unclear. CDR3 length equals 14 residues. The V end was cut by 3 bases, the J end by 0 bases, with 6 bases between. Germline values: CDR1 MDHEN, CDR2 SYDVKM. CDR3 sequence (DNA): TGTGCCAGCAGTTTTCTGAGCTCCTACAATGAGCAGTTCTTC. This gives the protein CASSFLSSYNEQFF.

CDR3 bases: TGTGCCAGCAGCTTCCAGGGTGCAACTAATGAAAAACTGTTTTTT. Its translation is CASSFQGATNEKLFF. The V and J genes are TRBV6-5 and TRBJ1-4; possibly TRBD1 for D (5 bases). Per germline, CDR1 MNHEY and CDR2 SVGAGI. The CDR3 is 15 amino acids. V was clipped by 6 bases and J by 0 bases, with 11 bases between them.

The rearrangement uses TRBV4-3 and TRBJ2-2, with D uncertain. The CDR3 has 16 residues. Trimming left V 2 bases short and J 0 bases short, with 10 bases between. CDR1 is LGHNA and CDR2 is YSLEER in the germline V gene. The CDR3 loop reads CASSQHPEANTGELFF. The CDR3 region has the DNA TGCGCCAGCAGCCAACATCCCGAGGCGAACACCGGGGAGCTGTTTTTT.

The chain uses TRBV7-9 and TRBJ2-7; maybe TRBD2 (6 bases). V lost 4 bases and J lost 0, with 16 bases in between. CDR3 length: 16 amino acids. Germline V gives CDR1 SEHNR, CDR2 FQNEAQ (reference sequence). This CDR3 reads CASSSSSSGVSYEQYF. CDR3 sequence (DNA): TGTGCCAGCAGCTCTTCGAGTAGCGGAGTCTCCTACGAGCAGTACTTC.

The CDR3 DNA reads as TGTGCCAGCAGGCGGGGCCCCAACAATGAGCAGTTCTTC. It translates to CASRRGPNNEQFF. V usage is TRBV7-2 and J usage is TRBJ2-7; D is perhaps TRBD2 (6 bases). Judging by the DNA end, TRBJ2-1 fits better; the J call may be wrong. This CDR3 spans 13 amino acids. Germline V lookup: CDR1 SGHTA, CDR2 FQGNSA.

This chain links TRBV7-2 with TRBJ1-4, with D possibly being TRBD1 (5 bases). The CDR3 has 15 residues. Germline V gives CDR1 SGHTA, CDR2 FQGNSA. V was pared by 4 bases and J by 5 bases, with 14 bases between. The CDR3 nucleotides read TGTGCCAGCAGCTCTCCCAGGGCAGGGAATGAAAAACTGTTTTTT. The encoded protein is CASSSPRAGNEKLFF.